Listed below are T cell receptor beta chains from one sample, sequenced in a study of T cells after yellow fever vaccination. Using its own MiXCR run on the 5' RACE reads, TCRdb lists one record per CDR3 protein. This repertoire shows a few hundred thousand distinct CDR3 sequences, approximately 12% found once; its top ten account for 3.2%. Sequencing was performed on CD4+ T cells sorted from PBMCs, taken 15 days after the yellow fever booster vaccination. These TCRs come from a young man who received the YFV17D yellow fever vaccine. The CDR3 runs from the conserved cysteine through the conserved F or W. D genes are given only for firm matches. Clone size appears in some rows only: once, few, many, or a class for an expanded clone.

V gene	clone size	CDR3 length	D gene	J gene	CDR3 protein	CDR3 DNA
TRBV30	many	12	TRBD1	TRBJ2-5	CAWTGGDETQYF	TGTGCCTGGACAGGGGGCGATGAGACCCAGTACTTC
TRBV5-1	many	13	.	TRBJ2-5	CASRGGPGETQYF	TGCGCCAGCAGGGGCGGGCCCGGGGAGACCCAGTACTTC
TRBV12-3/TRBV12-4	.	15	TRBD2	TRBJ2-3	CASSLSGVGTDTQYF	TGTGCCAGCAGTTTGAGCGGGGTAGGGACAGATACGCAGTATTTT
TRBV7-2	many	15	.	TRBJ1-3	CASSLFLGVVDTIYF	TGTGCCAGCAGCTTATTCCTTGGGGTGGTGGACACCATATATTTT
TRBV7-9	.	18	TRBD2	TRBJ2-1	CASSSRGLAGAYRPEQFF	TGTGCCAGCAGCTCCCGAGGACTAGCGGGGGCCTACCGACCTGAGCAGTTCTTC
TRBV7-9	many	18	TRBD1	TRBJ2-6	CASSLGDRKFSGANVLTF	TGTGCCAGCAGCCTCGGGGACAGAAAATTCTCTGGGGCCAACGTCCTGACTTTC
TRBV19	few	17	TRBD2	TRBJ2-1	CASTRTSGGPTYNEQFF	TGTGCCAGTACCAGGACTAGCGGGGGGCCCACTTACAATGAGCAGTTCTTC
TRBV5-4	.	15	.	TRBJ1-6	CASSLAQGFGSPLHF	TGTGCCAGCAGCTTGGCCCAGGGGTTTGGTTCACCCCTCCACTTT
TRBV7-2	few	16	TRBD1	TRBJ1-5	CASSLGQGGGNQPQHF	TGTGCCAGCAGCCTCGGACAGGGAGGGGGCAATCAGCCCCAGCATTTT
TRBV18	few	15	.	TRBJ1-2	CASSSTGDRDYGYTF	TGTGCCAGCTCATCTACAGGCGATCGGGACTATGGCTACACCTTC
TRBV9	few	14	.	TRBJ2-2	CASSLGVNTGELFF	TGTGCCAGCAGCCTCGGGGTCAACACCGGGGAGCTGTTTTTT
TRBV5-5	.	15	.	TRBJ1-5	CASSTTRQNNQPQHF	TGTGCCAGCAGCACTACCCGACAGAACAATCAGCCCCAGCATTTT
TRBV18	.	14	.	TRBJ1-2	CASSPSLREEGYTF	TGTGCCAGCTCACCAAGTCTAAGGGAGGAGGGCTACACCTTC
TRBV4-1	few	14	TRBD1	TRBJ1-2	CASSREGQGDGYTF	TGCGCCAGCAGCCGAGAGGGACAGGGGGACGGCTACACCTTC
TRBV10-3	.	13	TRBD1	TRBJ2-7	CAINRDRAYEQYF	TGTGCCATCAACCGGGACAGGGCCTACGAGCAGTACTTC
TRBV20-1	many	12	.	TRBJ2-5	CSARLVSETQYF	TGCAGTGCTAGACTAGTTTCGGAGACCCAGTACTTC
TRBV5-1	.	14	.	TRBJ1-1	CASSPTPDETEAFF	TGCGCCAGCAGCCCTACTCCCGACGAGACTGAAGCTTTCTTT
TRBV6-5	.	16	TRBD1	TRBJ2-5	CASSPGNRGLGETQYF	TGTGCCAGCAGCCCTGGGAACAGGGGGCTTGGGGAGACCCAGTACTTC
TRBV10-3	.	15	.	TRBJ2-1	CAIRPDVFSYNEQFF	TGTGCCATCAGGCCGGACGTATTCTCCTACAATGAGCAGTTCTTC
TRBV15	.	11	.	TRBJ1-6	CATSRDGSLHF	TGTGCCACCAGCAGGGACGGATCCCTCCACTTT
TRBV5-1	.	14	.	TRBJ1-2	CASSLGWGKDGYTF	TGCGCCAGCAGCTTGGGGTGGGGTAAGGATGGCTACACCTTC
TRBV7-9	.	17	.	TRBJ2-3	CASSSEDSLLSTDTQYF	TGTGCCAGCAGTTCCGAGGACAGCCTACTTAGCACAGATACGCAGTATTTT
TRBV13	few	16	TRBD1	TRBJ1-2	CASSSERQGAFGGYTF	TGTGCCAGCAGCTCGGAGCGACAGGGGGCGTTTGGTGGCTACACCTTC
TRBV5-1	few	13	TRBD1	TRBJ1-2	CASSVTGNYGYTF	TGCGCCAGCAGCGTGACAGGGAACTATGGCTACACCTTC
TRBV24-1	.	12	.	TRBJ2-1	CATRDIYNEQFF	TGTGCCACCAGGGACATATACAATGAGCAGTTCTTC
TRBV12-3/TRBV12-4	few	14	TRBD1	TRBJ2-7	CASSDRGSSYEQYF	TGTGCCAGCAGCGACAGGGGATCCTCCTACGAGCAGTACTTC
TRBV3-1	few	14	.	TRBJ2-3	CASSRNSGWDTQYF	TGTGCCAGCAGTCGTAATTCGGGCTGGGATACGCAGTATTTT
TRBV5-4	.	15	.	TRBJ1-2	CASSLAPDSPYGYTF	TGTGCCAGCAGCTTGGCCCCCGACAGCCCCTATGGCTACACCTTC
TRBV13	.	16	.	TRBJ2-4	CASSPWGAGRKNIQYF	TGTGCCAGCAGCCCTTGGGGGGCGGGAAGAAAAAACATTCAGTACTTC
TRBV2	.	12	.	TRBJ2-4	CASSRAKNIQYF	TGTGCCAGCAGCCGGGCCAAAAACATTCAGTACTTC
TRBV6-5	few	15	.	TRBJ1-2	CASSYSSGGNYGYTF	TGTGCCAGCAGTTACTCGTCCGGGGGAAACTATGGCTACACCTTC
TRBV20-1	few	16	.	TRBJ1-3	CSARVRRYNSGNTIYF	TGCAGTGCTAGAGTGCGGAGGTACAACTCTGGAAACACCATATATTTT
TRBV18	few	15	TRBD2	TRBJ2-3	CASSPAGGPGDTQYF	TGTGCCAGCTCACCAGCGGGGGGGCCAGGAGATACGCAGTATTTT
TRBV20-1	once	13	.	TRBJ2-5	CSEPSTSGETQYF	TGCAGTGAGCCCTCAACGAGCGGGGAGACCCAGTACTTC
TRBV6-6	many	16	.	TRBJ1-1	CASKDRTQLMNTEAFF	TGTGCCAGCAAAGATAGGACACAGCTCATGAACACTGAAGCTTTCTTT
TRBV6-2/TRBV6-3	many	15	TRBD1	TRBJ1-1	CASSLADRFRAEAFF	TGTGCCAGCAGTCTGGCGGACAGGTTTCGCGCTGAAGCTTTCTTT
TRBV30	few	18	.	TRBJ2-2	CAWRGPKYRDTNTGELFF	TGTGCCTGGAGAGGGCCTAAATACCGGGACACCAACACCGGGGAGCTGTTTTTT
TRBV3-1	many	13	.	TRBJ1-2	CASSQQGTYGYTF	TGTGCCAGCAGCCAACAGGGAACCTATGGCTACACCTTC
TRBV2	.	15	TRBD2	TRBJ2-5	CASQRSSGGGKTQYF	TGTGCCAGCCAACGGTCTAGCGGGGGCGGGAAGACCCAGTACTTC
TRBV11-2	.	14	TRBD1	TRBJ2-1	CASSRTGVRNEQFF	TGTGCCAGCAGCCGGACAGGGGTAAGGAATGAGCAGTTCTTC
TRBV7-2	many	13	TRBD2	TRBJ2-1	CASRFGGGNEQFF	TGTGCCAGCAGATTCGGCGGGGGCAATGAGCAGTTCTTC
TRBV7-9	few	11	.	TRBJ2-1	CASAGYNEQFF	TGTGCCAGCGCTGGGTACAATGAGCAGTTCTTC
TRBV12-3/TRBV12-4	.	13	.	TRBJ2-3	CASSLLIGDTQYF	TGTGCCAGCAGTTTATTAATCGGGGATACGCAGTATTTT
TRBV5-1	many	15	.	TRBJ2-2	CASSFMGSPTGELFF	TGCGCCAGCAGCTTCATGGGCAGCCCGACCGGGGAGCTGTTTTTT
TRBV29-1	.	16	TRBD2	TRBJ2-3	CSVEDGRGGSTDTQYF	TGCAGCGTTGAAGATGGGCGGGGAGGGAGCACAGATACGCAGTATTTT
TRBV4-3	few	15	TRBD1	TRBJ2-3	CASSPMTGNTDTQYF	TGCGCCAGCAGCCCAATGACAGGGAATACAGATACGCAGTATTTT
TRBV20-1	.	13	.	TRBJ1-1	CSANRELYGEAFF	TGCAGTGCTAACAGGGAACTCTACGGTGAAGCTTTCTTT
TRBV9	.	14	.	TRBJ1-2	CASSVYHGDYGYTF	TGTGCCAGCAGCGTATATCACGGCGACTATGGCTACACCTTC
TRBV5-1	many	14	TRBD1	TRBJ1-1	CASAIQGISTEAFF	TGCGCCAGCGCAATACAGGGGATAAGTACTGAAGCTTTCTTT
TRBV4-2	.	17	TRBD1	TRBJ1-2	CASSQVRTGGDGYGYTF	TGTGCCAGCAGCCAAGTCCGGACAGGCGGAGATGGCTATGGCTACACCTTC
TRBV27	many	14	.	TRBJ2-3	CASRWDRGTDTQYF	TGTGCCAGCAGGTGGGACCGAGGCACAGATACGCAGTATTTT
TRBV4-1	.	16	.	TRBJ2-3	CASSRGLGGSTDTQYF	TGCGCCAGCAGCCGAGGACTTGGGGGAAGCACAGATACGCAGTATTTT
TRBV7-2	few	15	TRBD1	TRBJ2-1	CASSLGQGTLHEQFF	TGTGCCAGCAGCTTAGGACAGGGAACGCTACATGAGCAGTTCTTC
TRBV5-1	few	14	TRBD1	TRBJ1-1	CASRTTGANTEAFF	TGCGCCAGCCGTACGACAGGGGCGAACACTGAAGCTTTCTTT
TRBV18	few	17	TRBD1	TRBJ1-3	CASSLRQGTSSGNTIYF	TGTGCCAGCTCACTAAGACAGGGGACGAGCTCTGGAAACACCATATATTTT
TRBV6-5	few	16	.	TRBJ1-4	CASSYSGASANEKLFF	TGTGCCAGCAGTTACTCTGGGGCCTCGGCTAATGAAAAACTGTTTTTT
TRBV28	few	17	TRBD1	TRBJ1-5	CASSRRTGFYSNQPQHF	TGTGCCAGCAGTCGTCGGACAGGATTCTATAGCAATCAGCCCCAGCATTTT
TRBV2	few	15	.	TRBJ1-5	CASSEEGGWRQPQHF	TGTGCCAGCAGTGAAGAAGGAGGGTGGCGTCAGCCCCAGCATTTT
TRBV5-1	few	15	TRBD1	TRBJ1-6	CASSPREGANSPLHF	TGCGCCAGCAGCCCCCGCGAGGGGGCAAACTCACCCCTCCACTTT
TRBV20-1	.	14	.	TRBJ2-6	CSASEIPGANVLTF	TGCAGTGCTAGTGAGATTCCTGGGGCCAACGTCCTGACTTTC